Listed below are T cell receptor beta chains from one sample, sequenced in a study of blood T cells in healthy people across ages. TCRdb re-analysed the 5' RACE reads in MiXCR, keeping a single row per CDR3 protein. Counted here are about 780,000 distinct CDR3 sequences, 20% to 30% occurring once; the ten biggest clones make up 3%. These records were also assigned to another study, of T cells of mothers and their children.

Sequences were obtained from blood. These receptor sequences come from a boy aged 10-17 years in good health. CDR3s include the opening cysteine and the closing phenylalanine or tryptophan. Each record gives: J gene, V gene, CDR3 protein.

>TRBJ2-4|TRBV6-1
CASSEGFWAKNIQYF
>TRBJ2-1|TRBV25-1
CASSQAGGYGEQFF
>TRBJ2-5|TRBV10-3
CAIRGDRGQETRYF
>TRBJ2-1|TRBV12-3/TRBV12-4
CASSSRLSYNEQFF
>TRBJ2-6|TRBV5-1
CASSLDPGGGANVLTF
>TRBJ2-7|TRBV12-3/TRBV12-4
CASSLVHEQYF
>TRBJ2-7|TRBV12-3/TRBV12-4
CASSPAGDEQYF
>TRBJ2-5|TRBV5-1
CASSQGRTQETQYF
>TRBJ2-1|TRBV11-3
CASSLGSAAHNEQFF
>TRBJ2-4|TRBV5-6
CASSLGLVEDIQYF
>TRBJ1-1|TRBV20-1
CSARGRGSPGNTEAFF
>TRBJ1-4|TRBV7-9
CASSWVGTNEKLFF
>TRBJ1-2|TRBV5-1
CASSPGPGGDGYTF
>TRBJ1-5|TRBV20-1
CSATSGPTTQGPQHF
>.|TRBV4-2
CASSQEQGLEQYF
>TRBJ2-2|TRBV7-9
CAITTGTNTGELFF
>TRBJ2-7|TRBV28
CASSPPRDRGSYEQYF
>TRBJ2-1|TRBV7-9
CASSLGGTNEQFF
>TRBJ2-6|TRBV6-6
CASLFFAIKSSGANVLTF
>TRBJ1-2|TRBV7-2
CASSFGGQSTNYGYTF
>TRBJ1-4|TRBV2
CASSGTGEPEKLFF
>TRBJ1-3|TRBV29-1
CSVEDRDSGNPIYF
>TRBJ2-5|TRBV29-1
CSAQRGQETQYF
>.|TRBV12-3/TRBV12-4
CASRGSADTQHF
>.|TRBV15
CATSSRDREETQYF
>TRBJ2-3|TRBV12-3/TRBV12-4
CASSPIVGGVDTQYF
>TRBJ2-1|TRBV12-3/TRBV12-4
CASNRIWPLTDNEQFF
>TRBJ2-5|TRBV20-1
CSAREVYGTQYF
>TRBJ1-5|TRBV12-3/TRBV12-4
CASSANRDQPQHF
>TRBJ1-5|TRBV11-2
CASSPSGGPNQPQHF
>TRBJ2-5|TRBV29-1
CSVVPQGQLTFQETQYF
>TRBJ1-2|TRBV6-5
CASFAGTGEAGYTF
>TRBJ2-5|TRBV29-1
CSLTSRGQETQYF
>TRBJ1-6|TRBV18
CASSPNVPTRRNSPLHF
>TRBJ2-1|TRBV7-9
CASSLTRGWGEQFF
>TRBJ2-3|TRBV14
CASSQFGVRTDTQYF
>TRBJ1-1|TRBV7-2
CASSLGVRGEAFF
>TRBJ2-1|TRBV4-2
CASSQGQGASYNEQFF
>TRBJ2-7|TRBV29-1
CSGLNSHEQYF
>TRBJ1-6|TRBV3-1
CASSQGQDRYSYNSPLHF
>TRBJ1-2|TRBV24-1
CATSESGQNYGYTF
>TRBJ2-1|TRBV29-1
CSVGGDRQFF
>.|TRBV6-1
CASSENGGSSYEQYF
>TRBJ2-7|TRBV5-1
CASSLGVSGGPEEQYF
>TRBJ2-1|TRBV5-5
CASSLEGRVSMALYNEQFF
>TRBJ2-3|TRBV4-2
CASSQVETSKDTQYF
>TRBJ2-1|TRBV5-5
CASSLGNSEQFF
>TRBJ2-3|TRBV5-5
CASSLTRGWRTDTQYF
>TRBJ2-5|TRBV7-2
CASSSGGAIETQYF